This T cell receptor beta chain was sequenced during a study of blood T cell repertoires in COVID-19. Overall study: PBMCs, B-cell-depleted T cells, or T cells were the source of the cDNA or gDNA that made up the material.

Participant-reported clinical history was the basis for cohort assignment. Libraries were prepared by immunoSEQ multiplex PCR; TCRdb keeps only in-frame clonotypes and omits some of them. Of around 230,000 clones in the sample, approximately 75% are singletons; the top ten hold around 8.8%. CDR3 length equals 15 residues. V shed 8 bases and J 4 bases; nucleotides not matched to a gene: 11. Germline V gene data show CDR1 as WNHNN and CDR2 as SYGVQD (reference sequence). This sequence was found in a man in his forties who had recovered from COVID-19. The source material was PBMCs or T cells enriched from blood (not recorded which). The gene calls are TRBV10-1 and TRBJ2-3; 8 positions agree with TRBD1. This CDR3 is CASGTQQGVSDTQYF. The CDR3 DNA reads TGCGCCAGCGGAACCCAACAGGGGGTGTCAGATACGCAGTATTTT.